This T cell receptor beta chain originates from a study of T cell responses to AZD1222 COVID-19 vaccine. Sequencing was performed with immunoSEQ multiplex PCR; in TCRdb, only in-frame clones are kept and a portion is missing. The sample carries tens of thousands of clones, 90% recorded once. The receptor was derived from an adult in good health. The material was peripheral blood, obtained on day 0 of AZD1222 vaccination.

The CDR3, as DNA: TGTGCCAGTAGTCGGGCGGGCGGGGGCACTGAAGCTTTCTTT. As protein: CASSRAGGGTEAFF. The V call is TRBV19, the J call TRBJ1-1, with a weak D call TRBD1 (5 bases). This CDR3 comprises 14 residues. From germline, CDR1 is LNHDA and CDR2 SQIVND (reference sequence). V was cut by 5 bases and J by 4 bases, with 14 bases left in between.